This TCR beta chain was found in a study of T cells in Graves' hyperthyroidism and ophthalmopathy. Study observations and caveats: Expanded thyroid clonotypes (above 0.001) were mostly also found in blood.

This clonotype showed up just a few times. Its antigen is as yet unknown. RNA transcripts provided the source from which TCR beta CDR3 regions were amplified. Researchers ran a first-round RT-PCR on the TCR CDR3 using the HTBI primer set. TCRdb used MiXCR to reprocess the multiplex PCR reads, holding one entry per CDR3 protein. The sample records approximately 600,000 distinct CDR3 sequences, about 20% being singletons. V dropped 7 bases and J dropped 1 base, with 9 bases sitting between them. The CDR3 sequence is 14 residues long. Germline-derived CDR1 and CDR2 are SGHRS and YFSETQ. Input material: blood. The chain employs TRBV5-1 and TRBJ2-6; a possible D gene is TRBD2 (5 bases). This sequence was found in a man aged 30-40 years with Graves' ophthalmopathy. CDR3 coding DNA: TGCGCCAGCGCCGGGGAATCTGGGGCCAACGTCCTGACTTTC. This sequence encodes CASAGESGANVLTF.